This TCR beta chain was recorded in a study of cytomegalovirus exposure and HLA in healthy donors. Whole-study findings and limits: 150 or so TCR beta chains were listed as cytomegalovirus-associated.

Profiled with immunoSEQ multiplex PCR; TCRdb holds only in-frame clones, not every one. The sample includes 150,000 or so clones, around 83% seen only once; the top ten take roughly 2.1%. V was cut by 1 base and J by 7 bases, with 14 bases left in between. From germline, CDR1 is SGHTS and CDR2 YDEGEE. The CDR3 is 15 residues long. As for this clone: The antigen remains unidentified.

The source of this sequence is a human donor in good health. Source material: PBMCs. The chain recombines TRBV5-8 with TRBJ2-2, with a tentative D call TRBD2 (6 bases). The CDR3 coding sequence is TGTGCCAGCAGCTTGTTGGGGGGAACGGTCGGGGAGCTGTTTTTT. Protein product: CASSLLGGTVGELFF.